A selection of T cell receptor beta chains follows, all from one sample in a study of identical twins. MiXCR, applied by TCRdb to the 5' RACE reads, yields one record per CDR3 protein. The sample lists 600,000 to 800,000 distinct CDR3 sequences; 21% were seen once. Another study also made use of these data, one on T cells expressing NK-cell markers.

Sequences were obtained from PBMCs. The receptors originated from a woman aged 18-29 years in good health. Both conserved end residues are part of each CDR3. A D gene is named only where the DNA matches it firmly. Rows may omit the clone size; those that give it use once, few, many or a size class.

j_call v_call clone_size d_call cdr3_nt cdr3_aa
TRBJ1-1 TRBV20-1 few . TGCAGTGCTAGAGATTCTAGGTCGCCCGAAAAAACTTTCTTT CSARDSRSPEKTFF
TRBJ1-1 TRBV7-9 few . TGTGCCAGCAGCTTAGGCAGGGACGGAAACACTGAAGCTTTCTTT CASSLGRDGNTEAFF
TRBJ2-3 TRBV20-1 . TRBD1 TGCAGTGCTAGAGTGGCGACAGGGGGCTTGACAGATACGCAGTATTTT CSARVATGGLTDTQYF
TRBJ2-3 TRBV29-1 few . TGCAGCGTTGCATCTAGGTCCATGGACGTCCGGACGCAGTATTTT CSVASRSMDVRTQYF
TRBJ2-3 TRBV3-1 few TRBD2 TGTGCCAGCAGCCGATCTAGCGGTAGCACAGATACGCAGTATTTT CASSRSSGSTDTQYF
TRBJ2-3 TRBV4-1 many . TGCGCCAGCAGCCAAGATGGGCGGCCTAGCACAGATACGCAGTATTTT CASSQDGRPSTDTQYF
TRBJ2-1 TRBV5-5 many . TGTGCCAGCAGCTTGGCTCGGGACTCGCGGCAGTTCTTC CASSLARDSRQFF
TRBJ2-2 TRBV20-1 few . TGCAGTGCTAGAGGGACCGAGGGTGACACCGGGGAGCTGTTTTTT CSARGTEGDTGELFF
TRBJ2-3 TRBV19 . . TGTGCCACCCATGCGGGGTCAGATACGCAGTATTTT CATHAGSDTQYF
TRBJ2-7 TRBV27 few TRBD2 TGTGCCAGCAGTTCCTACTCTACCCGACTAGCGGGGGGCGAGCAGTACTTC CASSSYSTRLAGGEQYF
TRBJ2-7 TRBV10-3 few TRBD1 TGTGCCATCAGTGAAAGTATTCAGGGGGCTGTCGAGCAGTACTTC CAISESIQGAVEQYF
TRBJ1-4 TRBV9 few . TGTGCCAGCAGCCAATCACAGGGAAGTGAAAAACTGTTTTTT CASSQSQGSEKLFF
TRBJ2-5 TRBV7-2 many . TGTGCCAGCAGCTTAGCAGTCCCCGAGACCCAGTACTTC CASSLAVPETQYF
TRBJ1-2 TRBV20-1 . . TGCAGTGCTAGGGAAGGGGCCTACACCTTC CSAREGAYTF
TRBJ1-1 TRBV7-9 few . TGTGCCAGCAGCTCACCCTATTCTGAAGCTTTCTTT CASSSPYSEAFF
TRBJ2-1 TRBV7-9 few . TGTGCCAGCAGTCTAAGATATTATGAGCAGTTCTTC CASSLRYYEQFF
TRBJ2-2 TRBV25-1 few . TGTGCCATCCTAAGGGCAAACGCAACCGGGGAGCTGTTTTTT CAILRANATGELFF
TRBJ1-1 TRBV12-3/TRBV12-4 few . TGTGCCAGCAGCTCCTACATGAACACTGAAGCTTTCTTT CASSSYMNTEAFF
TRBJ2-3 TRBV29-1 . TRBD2 TGCAGCGTAAAGCGGGAGGGGGGCACAGATACGCAGTATTTT CSVKREGGTDTQYF
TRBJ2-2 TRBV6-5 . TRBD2 TGTGCCAGCAGTTACCTTCCGCGGCTAGCGGGGACCGGGGAGCTGTTTTTT CASSYLPRLAGTGELFF
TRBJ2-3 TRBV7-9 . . TGTGCCAGCATACGGGGGCCCACAGATACGCAGTATTTT CASIRGPTDTQYF
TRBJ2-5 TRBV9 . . TGTGCCAGCAGCATACTAGAGACCCAGTACTTC CASSILETQYF
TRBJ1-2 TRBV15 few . TGTGCCACCAGCAGAGGGGTAAACTATGGCTACACCTTC CATSRGVNYGYTF
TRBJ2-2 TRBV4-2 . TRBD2 TGTGCCAGCAGCCTCCTGACTAGCGGGGGCTTAGGGAACACCGGGGAGCTGTTTTTT CASSLLTSGGLGNTGELFF
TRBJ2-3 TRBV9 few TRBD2 TGTGCCAGCAGCGAGCGGACTAGCGGGAGGGGTCCAGATACGCAGTATTTT CASSERTSGRGPDTQYF
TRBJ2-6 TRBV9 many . TGTGCCAGCAACTCTGGGGCCAACGTCCTGACTTTC CASNSGANVLTF
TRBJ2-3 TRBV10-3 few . TGTGCCATCTGCAGCGTAACCGCCGATACGCAGTATTTT CAICSVTADTQYF
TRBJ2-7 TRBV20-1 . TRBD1 TGCAGTGCTAGCAGGAGGACAGGGAGTTACGAGCAGTACTTC CSASRRTGSYEQYF
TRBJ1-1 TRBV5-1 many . TGCGCCAGCCGGGGCCGCTCGAACACTGAAGCTTTCTTT CASRGRSNTEAFF
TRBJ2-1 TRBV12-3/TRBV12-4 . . TGTGCCAGCAGCTTTTCTAGGTTAGGCGAGCAGTTCTTC CASSFSRLGEQFF
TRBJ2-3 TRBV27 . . TGTGCCAGCAGTCCAGGGACAATAGGTGGGGATACGCAGTATTTT CASSPGTIGGDTQYF
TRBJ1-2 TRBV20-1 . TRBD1 TGCAGTGCCAAAAAGACAGGGGGCAGGACTGGCTACACCTTC CSAKKTGGRTGYTF
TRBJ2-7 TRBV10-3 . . TGTGCCATCAGTTACCAGGGTTCCGAGCAGTACTTC CAISYQGSEQYF
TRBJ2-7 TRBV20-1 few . TGCAGTGCTAGCCCGGACAGCTACGAGCAGTACTTC CSASPDSYEQYF
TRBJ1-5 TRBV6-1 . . TGTGCCACCCGTCAGGGCAATAGCAATCAGCCCCAGCATTTT CATRQGNSNQPQHF
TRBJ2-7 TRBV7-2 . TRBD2 TGTGCCAGCAGCTCCCTGAGGGACTACCAATACGAGCAGTACTTC CASSSLRDYQYEQYF
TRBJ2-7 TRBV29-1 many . TGCAGCGTTGAATTCGAACAGCACTACGAGCAGTACTTC CSVEFEQHYEQYF
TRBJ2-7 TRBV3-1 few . TGTGCCAGCAGAAAGGATACATACGAGCAGTACTTC CASRKDTYEQYF
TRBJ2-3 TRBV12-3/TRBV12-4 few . TGTGCCAGCAGTCCCACGGCCACAGATACGCAGTATTTT CASSPTATDTQYF
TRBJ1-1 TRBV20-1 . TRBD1 TGCAGTGCTAGAGGGGACAGGAGAGGAACTGAAGCTTTCTTT CSARGDRRGTEAFF
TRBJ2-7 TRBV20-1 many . TGCAGTGCTAGGTCAAACATCCCCTACGAGCAGTACTTC CSARSNIPYEQYF
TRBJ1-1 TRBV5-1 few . TGCGCCAGCAGAGGGTGGGAGTACACTGAAGCTTTCTTT CASRGWEYTEAFF
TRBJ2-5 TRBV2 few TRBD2 TGTGCCAGCAGTGTCCGGGACTACAAAGAGACCCAGTACTTC CASSVRDYKETQYF
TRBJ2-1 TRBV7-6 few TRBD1 TGTGCCAGCAGCGAAGGATCGACAGGGCTGGGATCGGGTGAGCAGTTCTTC CASSEGSTGLGSGEQFF
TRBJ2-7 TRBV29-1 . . TGCAGCGTTTTAAGGGGCCCCAACGAGCAGTACTTC CSVLRGPNEQYF
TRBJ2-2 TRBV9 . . TGTGCCAGCAGCGTACAAGGCGGGACCTCTCGGGGCGGGGAGCTGTTTTTT CASSVQGGTSRGGELFF
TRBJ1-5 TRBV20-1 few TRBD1 TGCAGTGCTAGGGGACAGGGAATGAGACAGCCCCAGCATTTT CSARGQGMRQPQHF
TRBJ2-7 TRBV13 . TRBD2 TGTGCCAGCAGCTTAGGCGCGGGAGAAGACGAGCAGTACTTC CASSLGAGEDEQYF
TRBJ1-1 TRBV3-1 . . TGTGCCAGCAGCCCCCGGACGCGTGAAGCTTTCTTT CASSPRTREAFF
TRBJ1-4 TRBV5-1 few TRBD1 TGCGCCAGCAGCTACTCGACAGGGAATGAAAAACTGTTTTTT CASSYSTGNEKLFF
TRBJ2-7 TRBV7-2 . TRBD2 TGTGCCAGCAGCCCCTATCCGACTAGCGGGGGGGATCAGTACTTC CASSPYPTSGGDQYF
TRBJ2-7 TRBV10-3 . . TGTGCCATCAGCGTCCAGAAGACTCCGGGCGAGCAGTACTTC CAISVQKTPGEQYF
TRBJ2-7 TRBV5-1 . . TGCGCCAGCAAGCCGGGACCGCCCTACGAGCAGTACTTC CASKPGPPYEQYF
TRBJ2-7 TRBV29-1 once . TGCAGCGTTGATGGCGGGGACACGACCTACGAGCAGTACTTC CSVDGGDTTYEQYF
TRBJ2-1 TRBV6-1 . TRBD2 TGTGCCAGCATATTTAGCGGGAAGAATGAGCAGTTCTTC CASIFSGKNEQFF